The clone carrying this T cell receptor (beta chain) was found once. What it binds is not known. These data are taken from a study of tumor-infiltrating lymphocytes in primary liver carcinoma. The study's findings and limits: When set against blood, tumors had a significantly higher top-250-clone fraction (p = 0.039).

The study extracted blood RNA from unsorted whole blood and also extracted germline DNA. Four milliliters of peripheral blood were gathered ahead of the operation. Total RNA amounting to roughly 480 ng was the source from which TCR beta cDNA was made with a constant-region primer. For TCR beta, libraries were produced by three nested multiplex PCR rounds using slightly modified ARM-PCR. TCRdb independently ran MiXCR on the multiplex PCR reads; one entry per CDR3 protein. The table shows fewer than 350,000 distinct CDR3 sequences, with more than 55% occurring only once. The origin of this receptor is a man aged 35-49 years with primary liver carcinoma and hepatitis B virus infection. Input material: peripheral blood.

The CDR3 sequence is CASSFGSGTGGASKASGRNEQYF. The CDR3 DNA is TGTGCCAGCAGCTTCGGGTCAGGGACAGGGGGCGCTTCGAAGGCTAGCGGGAGAAACGAGCAGTACTTC. This rearrangement joins TRBV11-2 to TRBJ2-7; TRBD1 matches at 12 bases. This CDR3 region has 23 residues. V lost 3 bases, J lost 5 bases, and 29 bases stayed unmatched. Looked up from germline, CDR1 is SGHAT and CDR2 is FQNNGV.